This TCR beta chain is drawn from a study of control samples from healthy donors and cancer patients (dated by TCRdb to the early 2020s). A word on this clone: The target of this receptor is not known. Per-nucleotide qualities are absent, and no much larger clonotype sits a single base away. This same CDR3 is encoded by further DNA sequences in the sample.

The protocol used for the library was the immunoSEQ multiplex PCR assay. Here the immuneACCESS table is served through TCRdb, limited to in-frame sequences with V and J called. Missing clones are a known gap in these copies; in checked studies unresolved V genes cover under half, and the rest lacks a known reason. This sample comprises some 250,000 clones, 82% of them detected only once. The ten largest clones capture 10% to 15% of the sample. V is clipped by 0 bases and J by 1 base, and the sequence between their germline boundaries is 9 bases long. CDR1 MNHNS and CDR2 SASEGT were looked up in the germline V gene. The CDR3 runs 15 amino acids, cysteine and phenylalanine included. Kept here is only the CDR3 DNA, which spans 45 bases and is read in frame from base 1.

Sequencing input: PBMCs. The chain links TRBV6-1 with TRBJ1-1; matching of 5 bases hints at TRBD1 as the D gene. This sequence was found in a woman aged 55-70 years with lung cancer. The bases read TGTGCCAGCAGTGAAGCTGGGGCGAGGAACACTGAAGCTTTCTTT. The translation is CASSEAGARNTEAFF.